These T cell receptor beta chains were read from a single sample in a study of cytomegalovirus exposure and HLA in healthy donors. Only in-frame clones appear in the TCRdb table, and some are missing; sequencing was by immunoSEQ multiplex PCR. The table includes 150,000 to 200,000 clones, 70% to 80% detected once. The sample consisted of PBMCs. The origin of the receptors is a man aged 55 to 70 in good health and CMV-seronegative. The CDR3 runs from the conserved cysteine through the conserved F or W. A D gene is named only where the DNA matches it firmly. Where a row states a size, it is once, few, many or the class of an expanded clone; other rows omit it.

J	V	D	length	size	DNA	CDR3
TRBJ2-7	TRBV27	.	14	.	TGTGCCAGCAGTTTTTCGGAGTCACCACGGGAGCAGTACTTC	CASSFSESPREQYF
TRBJ2-5	TRBV5-4	TRBD2	13	once	TGTGCCAGCAGCCGGACGGGGGGAGAGACCCAGTACTTC	CASSRTGGETQYF
TRBJ1-1	TRBV28	.	14	.	TGTGCCAGCAGTTGGCACAGGGAGAACACTGAAGCTTTCTTT	CASSWHRENTEAFF
TRBJ2-2	TRBV7-2	.	13	.	TGTGCCAGCAGCTTTACGGGCACCGGGGAGCTGTTTTTT	CASSFTGTGELFF
TRBJ1-1	TRBV5-1	TRBD1	17	.	TGCGCCAGCAGCTTCCTAGGACAGGGGGCTTTGAGCACTGAAGCTTTCTTT	CASSFLGQGALSTEAFF
TRBJ2-7	TRBV29-1	TRBD2	15	.	TGCAGCGTTATCCGGACTAGCGGGAGTAGCTACGAGCAGTACTTC	CSVIRTSGSSYEQYF
TRBJ2-5	TRBV5-1	.	14	.	TGCGCCAGCAGCTTGGCCGCGGAGTCGGAGACCCAGTACTTC	CASSLAAESETQYF
TRBJ1-1	TRBV2	TRBD1	17	.	TGTGCCAGCAGTGGGCGACAGGGGGGTCTAGTGAACACTGAAGCTTTCTTT	CASSGRQGGLVNTEAFF
TRBJ2-3	TRBV6-5	.	13	.	TGTGCCAGCCGGGCGGGCTCGGAAGATACGCAGTATTTT	CASRAGSEDTQYF
TRBJ2-1	TRBV5-1	TRBD1	15	once	TGCGCCAGCAGCGGTGGGACAGGGGCCTTAACGGGGCAGTTCTTC	CASSGGTGALTGQFF
TRBJ2-7	TRBV5-1	.	12	.	TGCGCCAGCAGCTTGGAAGGGGTCGAGCAGTACTTC	CASSLEGVEQYF
TRBJ2-1	TRBV19	TRBD1	14	.	TGTGCCAGTAGCCGGGACAGAGGCTACAATGAGCAGTTCTTC	CASSRDRGYNEQFF
TRBJ2-7	TRBV11-2	.	15	few	TGTGCCAGCAGCTTAGAACCGGGGAAGTTCTACGAGCAGTACTTC	CASSLEPGKFYEQYF
TRBJ2-7	TRBV27	TRBD1	19	.	TGTGCCAGCAGGGGAGGGTTCGGACAGGGGGCGGGTTGGGCCTACGAGCAGTACTTC	CASRGGFGQGAGWAYEQYF
TRBJ2-1	TRBV20-1	.	11	.	TGCAGTGCTACCTCGCACAGTGAGCAGTTCTTC	CSATSHSEQFF
TRBJ1-1	TRBV6-5	.	13	.	TGTGCCAGCAGTTACCAGGTGAACACTGAAGCTTTCTTT	CASSYQVNTEAFF
TRBJ2-7	TRBV28	TRBD1	14	once	TGTGCCAGCAAGGTCTGGACAGGCCGCTACGAGCAGTACTTC	CASKVWTGRYEQYF
TRBJ1-5	TRBV5-8	.	16	few	TGTGCCAGCAGCTTGGCTATGACAGCTAGCAATCAGCCCCAGCATTTT	CASSLAMTASNQPQHF
TRBJ2-7	TRBV18	TRBD2	15	.	TGTGCCAGCTCTCCCGCGGGGAGGGAAGTCTACGAGCAGTACTTC	CASSPAGREVYEQYF
TRBJ2-3	TRBV4-3	.	15	few	TGCGCCAGCAGCCTAGTTTGGGCTACCACAGATACGCAGTATTTT	CASSLVWATTDTQYF
TRBJ2-3	TRBV18	.	14	.	TGTGCCAGCTCACCGGGGACTGTAACAGATACGCAGTATTTT	CASSPGTVTDTQYF
TRBJ2-3	TRBV7-8	TRBD2	18	.	TGTGCCAGCAGCTCATTCGGGGCTAGCGGGAGGGGTATAGATACGCAGTATTTT	CASSSFGASGRGIDTQYF
TRBJ1-1	TRBV2	.	12	few	TGTGCCAGCAGTCCCCCGCCGGGTGAAGCTTTCTTT	CASSPPPGEAFF
TRBJ2-2	TRBV27	.	17	.	TGTGCCAGCACCCCAGTCAGCTTCGCGGGACGAACCGGGGAGCTGTTTTTT	CASTPVSFAGRTGELFF
TRBJ2-7	TRBV18	.	12	.	TGTGCCAGCTCACCCGACCGGGGAGAGCAGTACTTC	CASSPDRGEQYF
TRBJ1-1	TRBV6-6	.	12	.	TGTGCCAGCAGTCCTCGGACAGTAAAAGCTTTCTTT	CASSPRTVKAFF
TRBJ1-3	TRBV5-8	.	14	few	TGTGCCAGCACCGGACGGGGGTCTGGAAACACCATATATTTT	CASTGRGSGNTIYF
TRBJ1-1	TRBV19	.	14	.	TGTGCCAGTAGTATGGGTGGGGGGATTTCTGAAGCTTTCTTT	CASSMGGGISEAFF
TRBJ2-1	TRBV27	TRBD1	17	.	TGTGCCAGCAGGGTCCTTATGGGGACAGGGGATGGCAATGAGCAGTTCTTC	CASRVLMGTGDGNEQFF
TRBJ1-6	TRBV5-6	TRBD1	14	.	TGTGCCAGCAGCCGACAGGGACATCCTTCACCCCTCCACTTT	CASSRQGHPSPLHF
TRBJ1-1	TRBV6-1	.	12	.	TGTGCCAGCAGTGAAAAAATTGTAGTAGCTTTCTTT	CASSEKIVVAFF
TRBJ2-1	TRBV19	TRBD2	14	.	TGTGCCAGTAGTATGGGACTAGCCTACAATGAGCAGTTCTTC	CASSMGLAYNEQFF
TRBJ1-3	TRBV6-5	.	13	.	TGTGCCAGCAGACAGGGTTCCGGAAACACCATATATTTT	CASRQGSGNTIYF
TRBJ1-4	TRBV18	.	16	.	TGTGCCAGCTCAGCCGGGACACCTGCAACTAATGAAAAACTGTTTTTT	CASSAGTPATNEKLFF
TRBJ1-1	TRBV30	.	13	.	TGTGCCTGGAGTTCTCAGGGGAACACTGAAGCTTTCTTT	CAWSSQGNTEAFF
TRBJ2-1	TRBV7-2	TRBD2	15	.	TGTGCCAGCAGTCTTAGCGGGAGCTCGAACAATGAGCAGTTCTTC	CASSLSGSSNNEQFF
TRBJ1-2	TRBV28	TRBD1	14	.	TGTGCCAGCAGCCCCCCGGGACAGGGATATGGCTACACCTTC	CASSPPGQGYGYTF
TRBJ2-7	TRBV11-3	TRBD1	15	.	TGTGCCAGCAGCCCGGGACAGGGGTACGCAGGTGAGCAGTACTTC	CASSPGQGYAGEQYF
TRBJ2-7	TRBV7-9	TRBD1	14	.	TGTGCCAGCAGCACAAGGACAGGCCCGCGCGAGCAGTACTTC	CASSTRTGPREQYF